This TCR beta chain was sequenced in a study of T cells after posttransplantation cyclophosphamide. Control samples came 1 year after myeloablative marrow transplants with methotrexate plus calcineurin inhibitor. Whole-study findings and limits: Donor CD8+ memory clones often dominated recipient blood repertoires at later times. Recipient CMV seropositivity and CMV reactivation strongly tracked TRB clonality. Tissue-infiltrating T cells from skin or gut overlapped little with blood T cells.

The CDR3 sequence is 14 residues long. The ends lost 6 bases at V and 7 bases at J; junction bases unmatched: 10. CDR1 and CDR2 from the germline V gene are MNHNS and SASEGT. Repertoires were generated with immunoSEQ multiplex PCR, while TCRdb's copy carries only in-frame clones and drops some. The table has 15,000 to 20,000 clones, around 86% seen once. In regard to this clone: Its antigen is as yet unknown.

The genes are TRBV6-1 and TRBJ1-1; 8 bases are a match to TRBD1. The receptor was isolated from a male patient aged 45-60 years who received an allogeneic stem cell transplant from an unrelated donor, was CMV-positive, and had chronic GVHD only. Some T cells could come from the graft donor. The sequencing here drew on PBMCs, taken after an allogeneic stem cell transplant with a calcineurin inhibitor and methotrexate. The CDR3 region has the DNA TGTGCCAGCAGCCAAATCTCAGGGGGCGGTGAAGCTTTCTTT. Encoded protein: CASSQISGGGEAFF.